This T cell receptor (beta chain) emerged from a study of T cells after yellow fever vaccination. The germline V and J ends were trimmed by 7 bases and 1 base, with 17 bases remaining between them. The CDR3 length is 15 residues. Germline V gene lookup returns CDR1 MDHEN and CDR2 SYDVKM. A 5'RACE template-switching step, the method used to make TCR cDNA, added a universal primer site and UMIs. TCRdb re-called the 5' RACE reads through MiXCR, storing one row per CDR3 protein. This table has about 360,000 distinct CDR3 sequences, more than 5.5% appearing once. The chain combines TRBV28 with TRBJ2-7; possible D gene TRBD2, 5 bases. This receptor was identified in a young man who received the YFV17D yellow fever vaccine. Sequencing was performed on PBMCs, taken 5 days after the yellow fever booster vaccination. In DNA form, the CDR3 reads TGTGCCAGCAATACTCCGGAGGCCGGATCCTACGAGCAGTACTTC. This codes for CASNTPEAGSYEQYF.